This T cell receptor beta chain was retrieved from a study of T cell responses to AZD1222 COVID-19 vaccine. Findings and limits, study-wide: The study identified only 6 or 7 AZD1222 recipients as seropositive at baseline. Spike-specific TCR depth and breadth grew after two AZD1222 doses. Most donors were white British and more were female, and clonal diversity was possibly underestimated. Repertoire sampling happened only post peak T cell response.

A note on this clone: Its antigen is currently unknown.

Germline V gene lookup returns CDR1 MNHEY and CDR2 SVGAGI. Unmatched junction bases numbered 2, after V lost 0 bases and J lost 3 bases. The CDR3 runs to 16 residues. Assay used: immunoSEQ multiplex PCR; TCRdb lists only in-frame clones, some missing. The sample lists some 130,000 clones, 85% to 90% seen once, with more than 20% in the top ten. This specimen consisted of peripheral blood, obtained on day 0 of AZD1222 vaccination. This sequence originates from an adult in good health. The chain links TRBV6-5 to TRBJ2-7; 13 bases match TRBD2. The CDR3, as DNA: TGTGCCAGCAGTTACTCCACTAGCGGGGGGGTCTACGAGCAGTACTTC. Amino acids: CASSYSTSGGVYEQYF.